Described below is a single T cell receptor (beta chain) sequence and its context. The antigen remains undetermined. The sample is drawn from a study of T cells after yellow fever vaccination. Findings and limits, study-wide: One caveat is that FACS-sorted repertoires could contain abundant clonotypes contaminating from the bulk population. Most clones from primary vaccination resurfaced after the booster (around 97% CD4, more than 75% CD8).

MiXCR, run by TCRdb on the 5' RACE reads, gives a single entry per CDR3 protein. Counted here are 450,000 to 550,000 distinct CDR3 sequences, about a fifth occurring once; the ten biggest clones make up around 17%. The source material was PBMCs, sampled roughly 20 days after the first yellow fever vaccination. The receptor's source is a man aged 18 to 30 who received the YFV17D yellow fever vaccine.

CDR3 sequence reads: CSARDVSGGAFYNEQFF. The DNA of the CDR3 is TGCAGTGCTAGAGACGTGAGCGGGGGGGCTTTCTACAATGAGCAGTTCTTC. The V call is TRBV20-1, the J call TRBJ2-1; 10 bases align to TRBD2. CDR1 is DFQATT, CDR2 SNEGSKA, per germline (reference sequence). This CDR3 has 17 residues. Trimming cost V 0 bases and J 3 bases; bases outside gene matches: 8.